One and the same sample provided the 19 T cell receptor beta chains below, sequenced in a study of cytomegalovirus exposure and HLA in healthy donors. Both 60 Vbeta primers and 13 Jbeta primers went into the PCR. Measured with immunoSEQ multiplex PCR; TCRdb has only the in-frame clones, and not every one. The sample carries some 190,000 clones, less than 90% recorded once. The source material was PBMCs. These receptors were collected from a girl under 18 in good health and CMV-seropositive.

The chain combines TRBV4-1 with TRBJ2-7; 7 nucleotides agree with TRBD1. Germline CDR1 reads MGHRA; CDR2 reads YSYEKL. J gave up 2 bases and V 4 bases, and 8 bases lay outside the gene matches. CDR3 length equals 15 residues. The DNA of the CDR3 is TGCGCCAGCAGCCTTCTTCCGGGACAGACCTACGAGCAGTACTTC. Encoded protein: CASSLLPGQTYEQYF.

This chain joins TRBV14 and TRBJ2-5; 7 bases fit TRBD2. Trimming removed 8 bases from V and 6 bases from J; junction bases left unmatched: 12. CDR1 is SGHDN and CDR2 is FVKESK in the germline V gene. The CDR3 sequence is 14 residues long. CDR3 sequence: CASDPAGAVKTQYF. Written as DNA, the CDR3 is TGTGCCAGCGATCCTGCGGGAGCGGTGAAGACCCAGTACTTC.

V gene TRBV30 combines with J gene TRBJ1-3; D is ambiguous. CDR1 is GTSNPN and CDR2 is SVGIG in the germline V gene (reference sequence). Trimming removed 0 bases from V and 0 bases from J, with 3 bases in between. This CDR3 contains 13 residues. DNA for the CDR3: TGTGCCTGGAGTGTTAGCTCTGGAAACACCATATATTTT. Its translation: CAWSVSSGNTIYF.

The rearrangement links TRBV7-9 to TRBJ2-7, with 10 bases fitting TRBD2. This CDR3 comprises 14 residues. Germline V gives CDR1 SEHNR, CDR2 FQNEAQ (reference sequence). The trim removed 5 bases at V and 2 bases at J, leaving 3 bases unmatched. CDR3 coding DNA: TGTGCCAGCAGCATAAGCGGGAGGGCCTACGAGCAGTACTTC. Protein product: CASSISGRAYEQYF.

The rearrangement uses TRBV2 and TRBJ2-7, with TRBD1 matching 10 bases. The CDR3 loop spans 14 amino acids. Losses at the gene ends were 2 bases for V and 4 bases for J; bases not matched to a gene: 2. CDR1 SNHLY and CDR2 FYNNEI come from the germline V gene. The CDR3 protein is CASSEQGQGYEQYF. In nucleotides, the CDR3 is TGTGCCAGCAGTGAACAGGGACAGGGGTACGAGCAGTACTTC.

This clone was counted between two and nine times. The chain employs TRBV6-6 and TRBJ2-1; TRBD1 is a possible D gene (7 bases). This CDR3 region has 15 residues. V lost 5 bases and J 5 bases, leaving 16 bases between the germline ends. Per germline, CDR1 MNHNY and CDR2 SVGAGI (reference sequence). This CDR3 is CASSHQGGADNEQFF. The DNA for the CDR3 is TGTGCCAGCAGTCACCAGGGGGGCGCGGACAATGAGCAGTTCTTC.

This clone was found a few times. J is TRBJ2-7 and V is TRBV6-1, with 14 bases fitting TRBD2. Unmatched junction bases numbered 3, after V lost 6 bases and J lost 5 bases. CDR3 length equals 14 residues. Germline CDR1 and CDR2: MNHNS and SASEGT. CDR3 region: CASRRLAGGDEQYF. In DNA, the CDR3 is TGTGCCAGCAGACGACTAGCGGGAGGGGACGAGCAGTACTTC.

The CDR3 DNA sequence: TGTGCCAGCAGCTCAGGGGTTTACGAGCAGTTCTTC. Translating gives CASSSGVYEQFF. J is TRBJ2-1 and V is TRBV5-6, with a possible D match to TRBD1 (6 bases). Germline V gene data show CDR1 as SGHDT and CDR2 as YYEEEE. Between the trimmed V and J ends, which lost 3 bases and 10 bases, there was a span of 11 bases. The CDR3 is 12 residues long.

This clone was counted between two and nine times. The chain joins TRBV6-1 to TRBJ2-2; the D gene is possibly TRBD2 (5 bases). V dropped 4 bases and J dropped 0 bases, with 15 bases sitting between them. The CDR3 runs to 17 residues. The germline CDR1 and CDR2 sequences are MNHNS and SASEGT. CDR3 in DNA: TGTGCCAGCAGTGCCCACCCCTTAGCGTCGAACACCGGGGAGCTGTTTTTT. It codes for CASSAHPLASNTGELFF.

This sequence joins TRBV7-9 and TRBJ2-1; a possible D gene is TRBD2 (5 bases). The CDR3 is made up of 16 amino acids. V lost 2 bases, J lost 0 bases, and 11 bases lay in between. The germline CDR1 and CDR2 sequences are SEHNR and FQNEAQ (reference sequence). This chain's CDR3 is CASSLWRLSSYNEQFF. The CDR3 DNA reads as TGTGCCAGCAGCTTATGGAGGTTGAGCTCCTACAATGAGCAGTTCTTC.

The chain uses TRBV7-6 and TRBJ2-1, with a weak D call TRBD1 (5 bases). Germline V gives CDR1 SGHVS, CDR2 FNYEAQ. The CDR3 has 15 residues. Trimming stripped 5 bases from V and 1 base from J, with 12 bases between. CDR3 loop: CASSPTGTSYNEQFF. CDR3 in DNA: TGTGCCAGCAGCCCTACAGGAACTTCCTACAATGAGCAGTTCTTC.

This clone was seen once. The chain couples TRBV20-1 to TRBJ2-1; no clear D. CDR3 length equals 11 residues. The germline CDR1 and CDR2 sequences are DFQATT and SNEGSKA (reference sequence). V was trimmed by 4 bases and J by 6 bases, leaving 7 bases between them. This CDR3 is CSAKSVNEQFF. CDR3 sequence (DNA): TGCAGTGCTAAATCCGTCAATGAGCAGTTCTTC.

This CDR3 reads CSVEGGQGSTDTQYF. The CDR3 DNA follows: TGCAGCGTTGAAGGAGGACAGGGGAGCACAGATACGCAGTATTTT. V and J are TRBV29-1 and TRBJ2-3, with 9 bases identical to TRBD1. There are 15 residues in the CDR3. CDR1 is SQVTM and CDR2 is ANQGSEA in the germline V gene. V lost 1 base, J lost 0 bases, and 2 bases stayed unmatched.

A remark on this clone: At one of its ends the junction is not consistent with the germline gene, which may arise from a read error. The chain joins TRBV6-6 to TRBJ2-4, with D perhaps matching TRBD1 (6 bases). This CDR3 is built from 14 residues. Germline CDR1 MNHNY, CDR2 SVGAGI (reference sequence). The CDR3 DNA is TGCGGCTCAGGGGAAGTCATAGCCAAAAACATTCAGTACTTC. Its protein is CGSGEVIAKNIQYF.

The V call is TRBV19, the J call TRBJ2-3, with TRBD2 identical over 7 bases. The length of the CDR3 is 15 residues. CDR1 is LNHDA and CDR2 is SQIVND in the germline V gene (reference sequence). V shed 4 bases and J 1 base; nucleotides not matched to a gene: 5. The CDR3: CASSKRDAGTDTQYF. The CDR3 nucleotides are TGTGCCAGTAGTAAGCGGGACGCGGGCACAGATACGCAGTATTTT. The entire variable domain, with the rest obtained from reference TRBV19 and TRBJ2-3, is as follows: DGGITQSPKYLFRKEGQNVTLSCEQNLNHDAMYWYRQDPGQGLRLIYYSQIVNDFQKGDIAEGYSVSREKKESFPLTVTSAQKNPTAFYLCASSKRDAGTDTQYFGPGTRLTVL.

The V gene is TRBV19, the J gene TRBJ2-2; TRBD2 is a possible D gene (6 bases). The CDR3 contains 13 residues. V was cut by 3 bases and J by 6 bases, with 8 bases left in between. CDR1 is LNHDA and CDR2 is SQIVND in the germline V gene (reference sequence). The CDR3 region has the DNA TGTGCCAGTAGTATTACGGGGGCCGGGGAGCTGTTTTTT. Translating gives CASSITGAGELFF.

This chain links TRBV27 with TRBJ2-1; 10 bases line up with TRBD2. Trimming cost V 3 bases and J 3 bases; bases outside gene matches: 5. The CDR3 covers 16 residues. Per the germline V gene, CDR1 is MNHEY and CDR2 is SMNVEV (reference sequence). The CDR3 loop reads CASSFGLAVGYNEQFF. The CDR3 bases are TGTGCCAGCAGTTTTGGACTAGCGGTTGGCTACAATGAGCAGTTCTTC.

CDR3 DNA sequence: TGTGCCAGCTCACGAGGGACAGGGCCAAACGAGCAGTACTTC. Translated, it gives CASSRGTGPNEQYF. The rearrangement links TRBV18 to TRBJ2-7; 9 nucleotides match TRBD1. With V trimmed by 4 bases and J by 5 bases, 6 bases remained unmatched. The CDR3 runs 14 residues. The germline CDR1 and CDR2 sequences are KGHSH and LQKENI.

The rearrangement joins TRBV12-5 to TRBJ2-5; 7 bases fit TRBD1. This CDR3 has 15 residues. The V gene's germline CDR1 is LGHNT and CDR2 FRNRAP. Trimming cost V 6 bases and J 0 bases; bases outside gene matches: 7. The CDR3, as DNA: TGTGCTAGTGGCCCCCGGGACAGTTACCAAGAGACCCAGTACTTC. This gives the protein CASGPRDSYQETQYF.